These 20 T cell receptor beta chains were sequenced from one sample in a study of T cells in Graves' hyperthyroidism and ophthalmopathy (dated by TCRdb to about 2019). Libraries were made using multiplex PCR. Data came from an Illumina HiSeq 2000. TCR beta CDR3 regions were amplified from RNA transcripts. A first-round RT-PCR of the TCR CDR3 used the HTBI primer set with the Qiagen OneStep RT-PCR kit. TCRdb redid the processing of the public reads, applying fastp at Q25 and MiXCR, and retained in-frame beta chains. Rows with a matching CDR3 protein are joined into one entry that keeps the most common DNA and genes. This sample comprises hundreds of thousands of distinct CDR3 sequences, approximately 15% of them detected only once. The ten largest clones represent 10% to 13% of the sample. Input material: blood. These receptors were collected from a woman aged 18-35 years with Graves' hyperthyroidism.

The sample holds a few counts of this clonotype. The chain links TRBV5-1 to TRBJ2-5; D uncertain. The CDR3 is 17 amino acids. The germline V gene has CDR1 SGHRS and CDR2 YFSETQ. The germline V and J ends were trimmed by 5 bases and 1 base, with 21 bases remaining between them. The CDR3 protein is CASRGIGRLPLQETQYF. DNA for the CDR3: TGCGCCAGCAGGGGGATCGGGCGCCTTCCCCTCCAAGAGACCCAGTACTTC.

The table lists this clonotype with many counts. This chain links TRBV29-1 with TRBJ2-7; D is uncertain. The V end was cut by 6 bases, the J end by 2 bases, with 14 bases between. The germline gives CDR1 SQVTM, CDR2 ANQGSEA. This CDR3 region has 13 residues. CDR3 DNA: TGCAGCGTCGGGCCAGGAGAAACCTACGAGCAGTACTTC. Translation: CSVGPGETYEQYF.

This clonotype was seen at least ten times. The CDR3 coding sequence is TGTGCCAGCAGCCAAGGATACTCCTCCTACGAGCAGTACTTC. Translated: CASSQGYSSYEQYF. The rearrangement links TRBV3-1 to TRBJ2-7; no clear D gene. This CDR3 region has 14 residues. Germline loops: CDR1 LGHDT, CDR2 YNNKEL (reference sequence). V lost 1 base and J 0 bases, leaving 7 bases between the germline ends.

This clonotype was seen ten or more times. This rearrangement joins TRBV18 to TRBJ2-7, with a tentative D call TRBD1 (6 bases). V lost 8 bases and J 4 bases, leaving 15 bases between the germline ends. Germline V CDR1 and CDR2: KGHSH, LQKENI. This CDR3 comprises 13 residues. In DNA form, the CDR3 reads TGTGCCAGCGCCCGGGACACTTTTTACGAGCAGTACTTC. Translation gives CASARDTFYEQYF.

This clonotype was observed a few times. V is TRBV27 and J is TRBJ2-7, with a tentative D call TRBD2 (6 bases). V was cut by 0 bases and J by 3 bases, with 9 bases left in between. Germline CDR1 MNHEY, CDR2 SMNVEV (reference sequence). This CDR3 is built from 14 residues. The CDR3 protein is CASSLSRGDYEQYF. The CDR3 region has the DNA TGTGCCAGCAGTTTATCGCGGGGCGACTACGAGCAGTACTTC.

The CDR3 loop is CASSLAPSMGGYTF. Written as DNA, the CDR3 is TGTGCCAGCAGTTTAGCCCCGAGTATGGGAGGCTACACCTTC. The V call is TRBV12-3 or TRBV12-4, the J call TRBJ1-2, with unresolved D. Deletions cut 0 bases from V and 8 bases from J, with 13 bases between. The CDR3 consists of 14 residues.

CDR3 sequence: CATSDPAGGIVNEQFF. CDR3 in DNA: TGTGCCACCAGTGACCCGGCAGGGGGCATTGTCAATGAGCAGTTCTTC. This chain uses TRBV24-1 with TRBJ2-1; TRBD1 matches at 8 bases. Looked up from germline, CDR1 is KGHDR and CDR2 is SFDVKD. The trim removed 4 bases at V and 6 bases at J, leaving 10 bases unmatched. CDR3 size: 16 residues.

There are many counts of this clonotype. The chain employs TRBV28 and TRBJ2-5, with D possibly being TRBD2 (6 bases). V dropped 6 bases and J dropped 11 bases, with 19 bases sitting between them. The CDR3 length is 13 residues. Germline V lookup: CDR1 MDHEN, CDR2 SYDVKM. CDR3 region: CASSLGSGGVQYF. The CDR3 DNA follows: TGTGCCAGCAGCCTTGGTTCAGGCGGGGTACAGTACTTC.

The genes are TRBV6-1 and TRBJ2-7; D remains unclear. The CDR3 is made up of 15 amino acids. CDR1 is MNHNS, CDR2 SASEGT, per germline. The V end was cut by 3 bases, the J end by 3 bases, with 15 bases between. In DNA, the CDR3 is TGTGCCAGCAGTGAGGGCTCTCAGAGGTACTACGAGCAGTACTTC. This encodes CASSEGSQRYYEQYF.

There are many counts of this clonotype. The J gene is TRBJ1-1, the V gene TRBV20-1, with D possibly matching TRBD1 (6 bases). CDR1 and CDR2 (germline): DFQATT, SNEGSKA (reference sequence). V was pared by 8 bases and J by 1 base, with 17 bases between. CDR3 length: 14 amino acids. CDR3 DNA sequence: TGCAGTTCTAAGAGGGGGTGGAGGAACACTGAAGCTTTCTTT. Amino acids: CSSKRGWRNTEAFF.

This clonotype was seen many times. The chain recombines TRBV29-1 with TRBJ1-1, with a tentative D call TRBD1 (5 bases). The germline V gene has CDR1 SQVTM and CDR2 ANQGSEA. The CDR3 spans 11 residues. V was clipped by 5 bases and J by 6 bases, with 10 bases between them. Here the CDR3 reads CSVPQGPEAFF. Here the CDR3 DNA reads TGCAGCGTTCCGCAGGGCCCTGAAGCTTTCTTT.

There are a few counts of this clonotype. This sequence joins TRBV3-1 and TRBJ2-1; TRBD2 aligns across 12 bases. V lost 7 bases and J lost 4; bases outside the gene matches: 5. The CDR3 is 15 amino acids. The germline gives CDR1 LGHDT, CDR2 YNNKEL (reference sequence). CDR3 DNA: TGTGCCAGCATGCCAGGACTAGCGGGGTACAATGAGCAGTTCTTC. It specifies CASMPGLAGYNEQFF.

This chain connects TRBV2 to TRBJ1-2; the D gene is possibly TRBD1 (6 bases). The CDR3 is 10 amino acids. Looked up from germline, CDR1 is SNHLY and CDR2 is FYNNEI. Trimming left V 8 bases short and J 7 bases short, with 8 bases between. CDR3 nucleotides: TGTGCCAGCCCAGGGGCTGGCTACACCTTC. Protein product: CASPGAGYTF.

The chain has TRBV20-1 and TRBJ2-1; unclear D gene. V gave up 0 bases and J gave up 3 bases, with 12 bases separating them. Germline V gene sequence: CDR1 DFQATT, CDR2 SNEGSKA (reference sequence). This CDR3 has 15 amino acids. The CDR3 is CSARDLSTNYNEQFF. CDR3 DNA sequence: TGCAGTGCTAGAGATTTGAGTACCAACTACAATGAGCAGTTCTTC.

This clonotype was recorded at least ten times. The rearrangement joins TRBV7-9 to TRBJ2-5; TRBD1 matches at 7 bases. Germline assignment: CDR1 SEHNR and CDR2 FQNEAQ (reference sequence). This CDR3 region has 12 residues. In DNA, the CDR3 is TGTGCTGAGGGGGCGCGGGAAGAGACCCAGTACTTC. It codes for CAEGAREETQYF. The full variable domain, its missing parts supplied by reference TRBV7-9 and TRBJ2-5, is DTGVSQNPRHKITKRGQNVTFRCDPISEHNRLYWYRQTLGQGPEFLTYFQNEAQLEKSRLLSDRFSAERPKGSFSTLEIQRTEQGDSAMYLCAEGAREETQYFGPGTRLLVL.

This clonotype was observed at least ten times. V and J are TRBV5-8 and TRBJ2-7, with D perhaps matching TRBD2 (6 bases). Germline V CDR1 and CDR2: SGHTS, YDEGEE. V lost 4 bases and J lost 2, with 16 bases in between. The CDR3 loop spans 15 amino acids. CDR3 amino acids: CASSPYVGGTYEQYF. CDR3 sequence (DNA): TGTGCCAGCAGCCCTTATGTTGGCGGGACCTACGAGCAGTACTTC.

In its sample, this clonotype was seen many times. This chain links TRBV30 with TRBJ2-3; 11 nucleotides agree with TRBD2. Trimming removed 0 bases from V and 0 bases from J; junction bases left unmatched: 5. Germline V gives CDR1 GTSNPN, CDR2 SVGIG (reference sequence). The CDR3 runs 17 residues. CDR3 loop: CAWSVYRTSGSTDTQYF. CDR3 DNA: TGTGCCTGGAGTGTATACCGGACTAGCGGGAGCACAGATACGCAGTATTTT.

Many counts were recorded for this clonotype. The gene calls are TRBV7-8 and TRBJ2-7; 12 bases map to TRBD2. The CDR3 loop spans 15 amino acids. CDR1 is SGHVS and CDR2 is FQNEAQ in the germline V gene. V shed 6 bases, J shed 3 bases, and the junction held 6 bases outside the gene matches. For the CDR3, the DNA is TGTGCCAGCAGTCCGACTAGCGGGAGTCTCTACGAGCAGTACTTC. Its translation is CASSPTSGSLYEQYF. Supplemented by reference TRBV7-8 and TRBJ2-7, the full variable domain reads GAGVSQSPRYKVAKRGQDVALRCDPISGHVSLFWYQQALGQGPEFLTYFQNEAQLDKSGLPSDRFFAERPEGSVSTLKIQRTQQEDSAVYLCASSPTSGSLYEQYFGPGTRLTVT.

There are a few counts of this clonotype. The chain uses TRBV11-2 and TRBJ1-1; D is unresolved. Trimming removed 3 bases at V and 0 bases at J, with 20 bases between. The length of the CDR3 is 18 residues. CDR1 is SGHAT and CDR2 is FQNNGV in the germline V gene. The CDR3 sequence: CASSLKAVDLWMNTEAFF. CDR3 nucleotide sequence: TGTGCCAGCAGCTTGAAAGCAGTCGATTTATGGATGAACACTGAAGCTTTCTTT.

This chain links TRBV3-1 with TRBJ1-3, with TRBD1 as a possible D gene (5 bases). The length of the CDR3 is 16 residues. Trimming left V 4 bases short and J 3 bases short, with 16 bases between. CDR1 LGHDT and CDR2 YNNKEL come from the germline V gene (reference sequence). CDR3 bases: TGTGCCAGCAGCCCGGGAGGGACCCTAGATGGAAACACCATATATTTT. Amino acid sequence: CASSPGGTLDGNTIYF.